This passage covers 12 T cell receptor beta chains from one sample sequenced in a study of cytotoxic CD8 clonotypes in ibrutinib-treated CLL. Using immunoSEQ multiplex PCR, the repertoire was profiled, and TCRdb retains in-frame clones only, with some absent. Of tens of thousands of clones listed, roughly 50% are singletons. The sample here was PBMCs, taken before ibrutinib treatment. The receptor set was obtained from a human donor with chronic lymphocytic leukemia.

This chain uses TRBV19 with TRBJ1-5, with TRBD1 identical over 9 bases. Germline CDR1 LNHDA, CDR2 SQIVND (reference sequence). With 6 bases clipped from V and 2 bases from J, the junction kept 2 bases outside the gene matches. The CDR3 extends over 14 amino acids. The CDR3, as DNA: TGTGCCAGTAGGGGGGACAGGGGCAATCAGCCCCAGCATTTT. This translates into CASRGDRGNQPQHF.

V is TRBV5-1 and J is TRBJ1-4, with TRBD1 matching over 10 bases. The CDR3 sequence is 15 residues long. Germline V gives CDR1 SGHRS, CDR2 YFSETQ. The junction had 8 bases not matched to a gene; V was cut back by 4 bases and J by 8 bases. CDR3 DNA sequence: TGCGCCAGCAGCGAACGGACAGGGGGTGGGGAAAAACTGTTTTTT. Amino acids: CASSERTGGGEKLFF.

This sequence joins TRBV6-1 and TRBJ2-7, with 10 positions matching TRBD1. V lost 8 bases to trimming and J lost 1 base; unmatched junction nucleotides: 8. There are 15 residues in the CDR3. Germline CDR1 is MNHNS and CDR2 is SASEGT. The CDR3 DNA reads TGTGCCAGCCTCACGGGACAGGGGTTTTCCTACGAGCAGTACTTC. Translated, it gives CASLTGQGFSYEQYF.

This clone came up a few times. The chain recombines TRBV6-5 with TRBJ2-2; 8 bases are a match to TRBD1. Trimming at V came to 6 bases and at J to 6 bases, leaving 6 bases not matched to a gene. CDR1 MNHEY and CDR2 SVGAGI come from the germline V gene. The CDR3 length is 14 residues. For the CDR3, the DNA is TGTGCCAGCAGGGATCCAGGGGGCCCCGGGGAGCTGTTTTTT. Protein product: CASRDPGGPGELFF.

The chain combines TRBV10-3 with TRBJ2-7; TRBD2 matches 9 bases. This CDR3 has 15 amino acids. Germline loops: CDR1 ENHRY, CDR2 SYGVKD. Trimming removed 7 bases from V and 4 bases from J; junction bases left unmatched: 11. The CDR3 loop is CAINGGGGGAYEQYF. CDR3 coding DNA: TGTGCCATCAATGGCGGCGGCGGGGGGGCATACGAGCAGTACTTC.

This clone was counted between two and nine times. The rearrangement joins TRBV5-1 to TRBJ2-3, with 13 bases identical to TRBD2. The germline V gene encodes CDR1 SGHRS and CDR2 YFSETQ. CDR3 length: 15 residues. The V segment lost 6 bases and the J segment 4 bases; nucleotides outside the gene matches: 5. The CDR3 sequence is CASNSGTSGADTQYF. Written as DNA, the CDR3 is TGCGCCAGCAACTCCGGGACTAGCGGGGCAGATACGCAGTATTTT.

DNA of the CDR3: TGCAGCGTCTCACGCCCATTTGGGGCTTTCTTT. This translates into CSVSRPFGAFF. The rearrangement joins TRBV29-1 to TRBJ1-1; no reliable D call. Trimming cost V 6 bases and J 11 bases, with 16 bases left between them. CDR3 size: 11 residues. Germline V gene data show CDR1 as SQVTM and CDR2 as ANQGSEA.

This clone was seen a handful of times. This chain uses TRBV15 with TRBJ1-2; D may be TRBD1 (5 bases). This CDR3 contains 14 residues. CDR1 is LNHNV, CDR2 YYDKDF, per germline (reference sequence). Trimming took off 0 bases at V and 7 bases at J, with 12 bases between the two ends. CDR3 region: CATSRDTGIGGYTF. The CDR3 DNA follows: TGTGCCACCAGCAGAGATACAGGCATAGGTGGCTACACCTTC.

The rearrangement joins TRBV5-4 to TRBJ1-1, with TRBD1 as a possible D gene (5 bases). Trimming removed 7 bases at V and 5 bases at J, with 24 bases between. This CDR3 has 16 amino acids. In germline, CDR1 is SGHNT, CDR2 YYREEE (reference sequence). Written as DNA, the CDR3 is TGTGCCAGCTTCAGTGGGGGGGGTACCCTGAGGACTGAAGCTTTCTTT. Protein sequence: CASFSGGGTLRTEAFF.

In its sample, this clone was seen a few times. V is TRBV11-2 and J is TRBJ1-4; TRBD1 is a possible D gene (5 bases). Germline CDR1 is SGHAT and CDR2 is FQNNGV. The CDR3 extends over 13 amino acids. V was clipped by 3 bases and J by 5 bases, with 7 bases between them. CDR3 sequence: CASSLRGNEKLFF. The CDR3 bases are TGTGCCAGCAGCTTGCGGGGGAATGAAAAACTGTTTTTT. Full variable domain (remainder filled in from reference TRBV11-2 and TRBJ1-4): EAGVAQSPRYKIIEKRQSVAFWCNPISGHATLYWYQQILGQGPKLLIQFQNNGVVDDSQLPKDRFSAERLKGVDSTLKIQPAKLEDSAVYLCASSLRGNEKLFFGSGTQLSVL.

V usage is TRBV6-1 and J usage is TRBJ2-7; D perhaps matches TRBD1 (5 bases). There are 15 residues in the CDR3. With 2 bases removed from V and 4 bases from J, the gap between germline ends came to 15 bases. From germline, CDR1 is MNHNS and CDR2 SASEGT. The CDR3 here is CASSEPFDRGYEQYF. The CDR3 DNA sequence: TGTGCCAGCAGTGAACCCTTCGACAGAGGATACGAGCAGTACTTC.

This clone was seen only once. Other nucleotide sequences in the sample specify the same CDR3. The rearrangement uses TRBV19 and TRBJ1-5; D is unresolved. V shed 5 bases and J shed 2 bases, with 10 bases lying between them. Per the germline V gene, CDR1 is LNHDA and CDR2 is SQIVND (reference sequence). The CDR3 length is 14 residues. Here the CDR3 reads CASSPRGGNQPQHF. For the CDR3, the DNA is TGTGCCAGTAGTCCGCGCGGGGGCAATCAGCCCCAGCATTTT.